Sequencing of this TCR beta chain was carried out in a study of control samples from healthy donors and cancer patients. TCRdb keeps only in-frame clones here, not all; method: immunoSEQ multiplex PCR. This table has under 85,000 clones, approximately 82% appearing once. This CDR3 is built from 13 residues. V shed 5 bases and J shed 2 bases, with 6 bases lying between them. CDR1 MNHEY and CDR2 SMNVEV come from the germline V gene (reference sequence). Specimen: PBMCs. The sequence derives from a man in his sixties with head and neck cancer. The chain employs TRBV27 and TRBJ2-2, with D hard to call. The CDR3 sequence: CASSPFNTGELFF. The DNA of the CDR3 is TGTGCCAGCAGTCCCTTCAACACCGGGGAGCTGTTTTTT.